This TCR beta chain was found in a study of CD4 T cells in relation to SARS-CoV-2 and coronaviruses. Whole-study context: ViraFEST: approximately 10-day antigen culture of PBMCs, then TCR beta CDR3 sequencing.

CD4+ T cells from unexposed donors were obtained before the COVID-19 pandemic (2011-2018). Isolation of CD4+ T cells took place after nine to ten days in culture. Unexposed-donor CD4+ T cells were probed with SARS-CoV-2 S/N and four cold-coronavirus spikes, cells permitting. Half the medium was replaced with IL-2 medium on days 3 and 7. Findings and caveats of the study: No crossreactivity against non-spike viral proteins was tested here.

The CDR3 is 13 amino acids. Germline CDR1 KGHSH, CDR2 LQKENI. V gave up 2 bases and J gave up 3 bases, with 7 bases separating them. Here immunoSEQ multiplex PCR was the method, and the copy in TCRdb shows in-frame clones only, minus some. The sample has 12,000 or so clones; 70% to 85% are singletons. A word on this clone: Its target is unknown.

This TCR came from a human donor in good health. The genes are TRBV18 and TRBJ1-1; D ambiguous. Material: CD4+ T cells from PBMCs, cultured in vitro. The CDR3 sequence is CASSPEIYTEAFF. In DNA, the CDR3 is TGTGCCAGCTCACCAGAGATTTACACTGAAGCTTTCTTT.